The 13 T cell receptor beta chains given below trace back to one sample, sequenced in a study of blood T cell repertoires in COVID-19. TCRdb's copy holds only in-frame clones and misses some; the assay was immunoSEQ multiplex PCR. The repertoire holds over 200,000 clones, with roughly 84% as singletons. The sample comprised peripheral blood. These receptors were obtained from a man aged 40-49 years with active or convalescent COVID-19.

This clone appeared a single time. The CDR3: CASSGDREPYEQYF. CDR3 coding DNA: TGTGCCAGCAGCGGGGACAGAGAACCCTACGAGCAGTACTTC. The V and J genes are TRBV13 and TRBJ2-7; TRBD1 matches 7 bases. Germline V lookup: CDR1 PRHDT, CDR2 FYEKMQ (reference sequence). The CDR3 consists of 14 residues. J lost 2 bases, V lost 5 bases, and 6 bases had no gene match.

The chain recombines TRBV7-8 with TRBJ2-1; TRBD2 aligns across 10 bases. The CDR3 extends over 15 amino acids. V shed 3 bases and J 8 bases; nucleotides not matched to a gene: 7. CDR1 and CDR2 from the germline V gene are SGHVS and FQNEAQ. In DNA form, the CDR3 reads TGTGCCAGCAGCTTCATACAGCGGGGGGGCGATGAGCAGTTCTTC. Protein: CASSFIQRGGDEQFF.

This chain joins TRBV7-8 and TRBJ2-1, with D tentatively TRBD2 (5 bases). Germline CDR1 reads SGHVS; CDR2 reads FQNEAQ. The CDR3 loop spans 12 amino acids. V dropped 5 bases and J dropped 10 bases, with 12 bases sitting between them. DNA for the CDR3: TGTGCCAGCAGCCCCATCGAGGGCGAGCAGTTCTTC. As protein: CASSPIEGEQFF.

This rearrangement joins TRBV11-2 to TRBJ1-4; 7 nucleotides agree with TRBD1. The J segment lost 5 bases and the V segment lost 0 bases, leaving 3 bases of the junction unmatched. The CDR3 contains 15 residues. CDR1 SGHAT and CDR2 FQNNGV come from the germline V gene. The chain's CDR3 is CASSLEAGGNEKLFF. In DNA form, the CDR3 reads TGTGCCAGCAGCTTAGAGGCAGGGGGAAATGAAAAACTGTTTTTT.

The chain is built from TRBV4-1 and TRBJ1-5, with 7 bases matching TRBD1. Per the germline V gene, CDR1 is MGHRA and CDR2 is YSYEKL. V lost 0 bases, J lost 3 bases, and 2 bases stayed unmatched. CDR3 length: 15 amino acids. CDR3 amino acids: CASSQDTGVNQPQHF. The CDR3 DNA reads as TGCGCCAGCAGCCAAGACACAGGGGTCAATCAGCCCCAGCATTTT.

This chain links TRBV28 with TRBJ1-2; D uncertain. This CDR3 spans 15 amino acids. Trimming stripped 4 bases from V and 2 bases from J, with 14 bases between. Germline values: CDR1 MDHEN, CDR2 SYDVKM. The CDR3 sequence: CASSSRERLNYGYTF. The CDR3, as DNA: TGTGCCAGCAGTTCCCGGGAACGGCTAAACTATGGCTACACCTTC.

The V gene is TRBV28, the J gene TRBJ1-5; TRBD1 matches at 7 bases. The germline V gene encodes CDR1 MDHEN and CDR2 SYDVKM. This CDR3 contains 14 residues. V lost 7 bases, J lost 7 bases, and 10 bases stayed unmatched. The CDR3 loop reads CASTLGQAGQPQHF. The CDR3 coding sequence is TGTGCCAGCACCCTCGGACAGGCAGGACAGCCCCAGCATTTT.

The gene calls are TRBV11-2 and TRBJ2-1; 9 bases map to TRBD1. The J segment lost 7 bases and the V segment lost 4 bases, leaving 5 bases of the junction unmatched. The CDR3 runs 14 residues. Germline V CDR1 and CDR2: SGHAT, FQNNGV. The DNA for the CDR3 is TGTGCCAGCAGCTCCGGGACAGGGAAAAATGAGCAGTTCTTC. This gives the protein CASSSGTGKNEQFF.

The V call is TRBV12-3 or TRBV12-4, the J call TRBJ2-1, with no clear D. This CDR3 region has 12 residues. Deletions cut 6 bases from V and 10 bases from J, with 13 bases between. The CDR3 sequence: CASSYSEDEQFF. CDR3 nucleotides: TGTGCCAGCAGCTACAGTGAAGACGAGCAGTTCTTC.

This clone was seen more than once but under ten times. The rearrangement joins TRBV29-1 to TRBJ1-3, with 8 positions matching TRBD1. In germline, CDR1 is SQVTM, CDR2 ANQGSEA. The V gene end was trimmed by 7 bases and the J gene end by 4 bases; junction bases not matched to a gene: 6. The CDR3 is made up of 13 amino acids. CDR3 sequence (DNA): TGCAGCGCGACAGGGGCCGCAGGAAACACCATATATTTT. Its protein is CSATGAAGNTIYF. The full variable domain, completed using reference TRBV29-1 and TRBJ1-3, is SAVISQKPSRDICQRGTSLTIQCQVDSQVTMMFWYRQQPGQSLTLIATANQGSEATYESGFVIDKFPISRPNLTFSTLTVSNMSPEDSSIYLCSATGAAGNTIYFGEGSWLTVV.

The chain has TRBV7-2 and TRBJ1-2; no clear D gene. V was trimmed by 1 base and J by 8 bases, leaving 11 bases between them. The CDR3 consists of 13 residues. Germline V gene sequence: CDR1 SGHTA, CDR2 FQGNSA. CDR3 loop: CASSLGGSSGYTF. Written as DNA, the CDR3 is TGTGCCAGCAGCTTAGGAGGGAGTAGCGGCTACACCTTC.

The rearrangement links TRBV5-6 to TRBJ1-1; TRBD1 aligns across 7 bases. With 3 bases clipped from V and 1 base from J, the junction kept 12 bases outside the gene matches. The germline V gene has CDR1 SGHDT and CDR2 YYEEEE. This CDR3 comprises 17 residues. CDR3 sequence (DNA): TGTGCCAGCAGCTCTACAGGGGATCCCAGAAGGAACACTGAAGCTTTCTTT. This encodes CASSSTGDPRRNTEAFF. The full variable domain, with the rest looked up from reference TRBV5-6 and TRBJ1-1, is DAGVTQSPTHLIKTRGQQVTLRCSPKSGHDTVSWYQQALGQGPQFIFQYYEEEERQRGNFPDRFSGHQFPNYSSELNVNALLLGDSALYLCASSSTGDPRRNTEAFFGQGTRLTVV.

CDR3 region: CASSLKLEAFF. CDR3 DNA sequence: TGTGCCAGCAGTTTAAAACTGGAAGCTTTCTTT. The chain is built from TRBV12-3 or TRBV12-4 and TRBJ1-1; no reliable D call. The V end was cut by 2 bases, the J end by 8 bases, with 6 bases between. The CDR3 spans 11 residues.